The T cell receptor beta chain under discussion was sequenced for a study of shared clonotypes between healthy human individuals. Overall study context: Donors were a couple of women and a few men aged 18 to 49.

A note on this clone: Antigen: not known. This specimen includes other DNA sequences encoding the same CDR3.

Germline CDR1 is SGHNT and CDR2 is YYREEE (reference sequence). This CDR3 has 14 amino acids. The V and J ends lost 3 bases and 4 bases, in that order; junction bases with no gene match: 2. Findings and limits, study-wide: Compared with clonotypes that all four donors shared, non-shared clonotypes had lower generation probabilities.

Each replicate PCR on the sorted subsets used approximately 180 ng DNA (around 31,000 T cell genomes). Data came from immunoSEQ multiplex PCR; TCRdb stores just in-frame clones and leaves some out. Of around 2,100,000 clones listed, roughly 94% are singletons. Naive CD8 populations comprised CD45RO-negative cells positively selected for CCR7, excluding terminally differentiated effector memory CD45RA+ cells. This clonotype was obtained from a man between 18 and 29 years old in good health. The rearrangement joins TRBV5-4 to TRBJ1-2; 11 positions agree with TRBD1. Material for sequencing was naive CD8+ T cells sorted from blood. As DNA, the CDR3 is TGTGCCAGCAGCTGGACAGGGGGCGGCTATGGCTACACCTTC. Protein sequence: CASSWTGGGYGYTF.